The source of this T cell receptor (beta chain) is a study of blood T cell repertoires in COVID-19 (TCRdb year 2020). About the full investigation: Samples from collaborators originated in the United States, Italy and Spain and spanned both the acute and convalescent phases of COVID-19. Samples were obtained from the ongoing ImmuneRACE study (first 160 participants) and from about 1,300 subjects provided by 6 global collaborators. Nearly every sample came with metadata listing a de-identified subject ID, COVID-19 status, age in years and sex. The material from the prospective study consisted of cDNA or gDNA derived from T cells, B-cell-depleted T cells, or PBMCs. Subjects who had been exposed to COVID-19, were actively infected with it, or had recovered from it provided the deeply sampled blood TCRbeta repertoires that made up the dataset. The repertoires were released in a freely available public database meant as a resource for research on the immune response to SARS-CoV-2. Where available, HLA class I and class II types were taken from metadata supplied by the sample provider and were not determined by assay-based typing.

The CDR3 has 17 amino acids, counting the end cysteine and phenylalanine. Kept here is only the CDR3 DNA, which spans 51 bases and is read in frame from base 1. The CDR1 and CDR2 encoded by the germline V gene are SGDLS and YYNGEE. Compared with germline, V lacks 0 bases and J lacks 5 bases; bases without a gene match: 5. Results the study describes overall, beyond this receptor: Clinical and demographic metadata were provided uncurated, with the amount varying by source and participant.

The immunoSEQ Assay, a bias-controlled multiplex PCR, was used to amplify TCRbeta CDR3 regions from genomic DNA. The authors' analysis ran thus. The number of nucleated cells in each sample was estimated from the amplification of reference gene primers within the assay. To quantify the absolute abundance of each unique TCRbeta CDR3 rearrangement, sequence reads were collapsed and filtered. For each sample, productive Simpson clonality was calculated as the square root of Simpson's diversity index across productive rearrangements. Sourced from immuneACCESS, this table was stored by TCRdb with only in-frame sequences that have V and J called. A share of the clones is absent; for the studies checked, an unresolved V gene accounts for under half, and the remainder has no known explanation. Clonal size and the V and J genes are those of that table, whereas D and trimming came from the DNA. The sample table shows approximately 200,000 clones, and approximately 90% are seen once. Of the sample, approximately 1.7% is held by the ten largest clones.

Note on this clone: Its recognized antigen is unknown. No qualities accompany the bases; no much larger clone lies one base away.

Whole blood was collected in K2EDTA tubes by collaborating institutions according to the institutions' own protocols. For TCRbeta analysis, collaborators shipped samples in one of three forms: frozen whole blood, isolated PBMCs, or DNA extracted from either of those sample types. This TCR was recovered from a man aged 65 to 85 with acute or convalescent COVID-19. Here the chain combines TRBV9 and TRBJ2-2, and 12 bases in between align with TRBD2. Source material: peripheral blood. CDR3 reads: CASSVGLAGDYTGELFF. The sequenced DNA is TGTGCCAGCAGCGTAGGACTAGCGGGAGATTATACCGGGGAGCTGTTTTTT.